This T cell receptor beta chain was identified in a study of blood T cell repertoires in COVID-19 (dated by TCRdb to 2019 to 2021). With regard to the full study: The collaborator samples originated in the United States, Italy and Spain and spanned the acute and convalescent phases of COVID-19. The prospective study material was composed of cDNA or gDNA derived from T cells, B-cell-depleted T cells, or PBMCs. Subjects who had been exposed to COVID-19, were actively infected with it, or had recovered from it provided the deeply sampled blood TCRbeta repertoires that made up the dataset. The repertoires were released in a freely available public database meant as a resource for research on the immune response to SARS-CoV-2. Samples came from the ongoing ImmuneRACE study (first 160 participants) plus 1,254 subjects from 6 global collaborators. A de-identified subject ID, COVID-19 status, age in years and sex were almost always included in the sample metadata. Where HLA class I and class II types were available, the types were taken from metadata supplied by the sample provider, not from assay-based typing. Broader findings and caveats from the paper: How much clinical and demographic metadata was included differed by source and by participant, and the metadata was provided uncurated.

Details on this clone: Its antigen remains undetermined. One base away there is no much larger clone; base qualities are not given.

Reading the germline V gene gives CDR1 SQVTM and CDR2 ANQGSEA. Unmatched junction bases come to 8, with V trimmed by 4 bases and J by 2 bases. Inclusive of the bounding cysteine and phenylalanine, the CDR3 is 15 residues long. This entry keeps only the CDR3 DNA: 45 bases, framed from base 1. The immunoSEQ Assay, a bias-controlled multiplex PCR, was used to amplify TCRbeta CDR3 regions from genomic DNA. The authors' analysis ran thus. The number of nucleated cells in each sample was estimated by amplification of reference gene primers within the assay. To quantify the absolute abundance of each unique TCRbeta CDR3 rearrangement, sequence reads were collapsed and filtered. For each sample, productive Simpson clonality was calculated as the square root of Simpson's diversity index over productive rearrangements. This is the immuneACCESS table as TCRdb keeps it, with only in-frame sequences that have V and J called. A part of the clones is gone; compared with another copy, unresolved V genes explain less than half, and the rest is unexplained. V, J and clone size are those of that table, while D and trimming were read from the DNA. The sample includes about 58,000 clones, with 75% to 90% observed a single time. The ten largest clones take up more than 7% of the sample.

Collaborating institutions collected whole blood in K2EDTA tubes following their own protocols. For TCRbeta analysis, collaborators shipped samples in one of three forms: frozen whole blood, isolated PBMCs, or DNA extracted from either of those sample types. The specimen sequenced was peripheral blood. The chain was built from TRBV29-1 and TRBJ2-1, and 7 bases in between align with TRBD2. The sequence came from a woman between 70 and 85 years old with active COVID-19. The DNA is TGCAGCGTTGGTGCTAGCGGCGAAACCTACAATGAGCAGTTCTTC. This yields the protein CSVGASGETYNEQFF.